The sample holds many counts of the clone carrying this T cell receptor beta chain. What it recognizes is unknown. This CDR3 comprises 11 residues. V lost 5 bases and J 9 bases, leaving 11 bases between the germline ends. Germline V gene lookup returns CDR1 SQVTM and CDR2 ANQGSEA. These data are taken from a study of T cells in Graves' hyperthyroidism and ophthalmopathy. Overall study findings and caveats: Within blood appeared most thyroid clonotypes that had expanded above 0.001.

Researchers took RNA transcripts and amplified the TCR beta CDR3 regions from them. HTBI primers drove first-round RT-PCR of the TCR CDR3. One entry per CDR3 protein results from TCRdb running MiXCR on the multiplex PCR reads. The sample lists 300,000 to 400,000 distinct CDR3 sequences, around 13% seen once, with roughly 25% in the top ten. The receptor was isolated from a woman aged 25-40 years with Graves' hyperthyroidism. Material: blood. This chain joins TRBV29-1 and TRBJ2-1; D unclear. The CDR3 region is CSVSLGPEQFF. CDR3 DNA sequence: TGCAGCGTTTCCCTAGGTCCTGAGCAGTTCTTC.